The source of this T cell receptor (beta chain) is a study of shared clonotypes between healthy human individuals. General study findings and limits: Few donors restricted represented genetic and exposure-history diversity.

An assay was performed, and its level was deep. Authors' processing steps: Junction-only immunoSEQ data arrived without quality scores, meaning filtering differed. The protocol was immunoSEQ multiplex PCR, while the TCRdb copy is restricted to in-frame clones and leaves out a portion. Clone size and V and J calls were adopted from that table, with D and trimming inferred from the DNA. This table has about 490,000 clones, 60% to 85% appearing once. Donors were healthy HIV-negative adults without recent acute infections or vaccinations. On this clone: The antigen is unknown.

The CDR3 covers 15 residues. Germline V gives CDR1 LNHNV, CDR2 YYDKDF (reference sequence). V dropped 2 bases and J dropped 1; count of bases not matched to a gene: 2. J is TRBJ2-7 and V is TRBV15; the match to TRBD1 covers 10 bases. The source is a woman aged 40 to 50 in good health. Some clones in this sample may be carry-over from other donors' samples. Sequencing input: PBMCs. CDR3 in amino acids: CATSRPGQGSYEQYF. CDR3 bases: TGTGCCACCAGCAGACCGGGACAGGGGTCCTACGAGCAGTACTTC.